Below, one T cell receptor beta chain is given with its context. This clone has a handful of counts. There is no known antigen for this receptor. Base qualities are missing; no much larger clone stands one base away. From each donor, a single peripheral blood sample of roughly 0.11 L on average was drawn into heparinised tubes. Using a panel that included CD45RO, CCR7, CD25, CD127, CD95 and CD27, naive, central memory, regulatory and stem cell-like memory CD4+ T cells were sorted on a BD FACSAria II. A purity above 95% was achieved for all sorted populations. PBMCs were isolated right away by Lymphoprep density gradient centrifugation and were stained directly, without culture. So that batch effects would be minimized, each experiment stained and sorted samples in pairs, pairing one healthy donor with one patient. From a lookup of the germline V gene, CDR1 and CDR2 are KGHSH and LQKENI. Here V drops 4 bases and J drops 0 bases, and the junction holds 6 bases not matched to any gene. Spanning cysteine to phenylalanine, the CDR3 consists of 16 amino acids. The kept DNA is CDR3 alone, 48 bases in frame from the first base.

This record comes from a study of beta chain features in type 1 diabetes (dated by TCRdb to the late 2010s). At the level of the whole study: Mean age, gender distribution, total cell number and subset yield were not different between patients and healthy donors. A total of 107,917,701 sorted cells were examined across all samples, and the number of cells per subset was strongly correlated with RNA yield. In the study, recently diagnosed type 1 diabetes patients and matched healthy donors were compared on the TCRB repertoires of their sorted circulating CD4+ T cell subsets. Regulatory and stem cell-like memory subsets were isolated from only 8 patients and roughly 8 healthy donors, whereas naive and central memory subsets came from all 30 or so donors. On the study overall, not on this receptor specifically: Shorter templates might be favored by PCR, yet because patient and control samples were amplified and corrected together, any such skew would affect both groups equally. Because the HLA sub-analyses included only small numbers of individuals, any influence of HLA type on TCRB rearrangement was left unresolved. At VDJ recombination sites, type 1 diabetes patients had fewer insertions and more deleted nucleotides, which implies abnormalities in thymic rearrangement. Naive, central memory and regulatory TCRB repertoires appeared more similar among patients than among healthy donors. Because cDNA was sequenced instead of genomic DNA, activated cells with high expression could be over-represented, although the groups did not differ in activation or CD3 levels. A moderate but significant shortening of TCRB CDR3 length was observed in type 1 diabetes patients in all four CD4+ subsets.

The entire amount of isolated RNA was reverse transcribed using the High Capacity cDNA Reverse Transcription Kit, so the sequenced TCRB transcripts were expressed ones. Deep immunoSEQ sequencing was applied to naive, central memory and regulatory T cell samples, giving an average of about 3.7 million total reads per sample. Sorted cells were lysed in RLT buffer and RNA was extracted with DNase-treated RNeasy Micro or Mini kits, depending on cell number. To prevent cross-contamination, every cell subset was processed on its own, while patient and healthy donor samples were processed together. The immunoSEQ multiplex PCR was used to amplify TCRB sequences from cDNA, generating 87-bp fragments that spanned the CDR3 region. Sequencing of the amplicons was performed on the Illumina HiSeq platform. Regarding the original processing steps: PCR bias was computationally corrected using synthetic template baselines, reads within Hamming distance 2 were collapsed, and singletons that could not be merged were discarded. By aligning reads against IMGT, V, D and J genes, CDR3 length, and insertions or deletions at six rearrangement sites were assigned. Within each subset, clonotype counts were normalized to sorted cell number, and only after that were true diversity and Gini coefficients computed with the tcR R package. The overlap coefficient, calculated on TCRB nucleotide sequences, was used to quantify repertoire sharing. Out-of-frame TCRB sequences from naive cells were analyzed to stand in for the pre-selection repertoire. The immuneACCESS repertoire file appears here via TCRdb, limited to in-frame rearrangements. These files lack a portion of the clones; in checked studies, under half of the deficit traces to unresolved V genes, and the cause of the others is not known. The V and J calls and clone size were taken over from that table, and D and trimming were inferred from the DNA. The sample yields hundreds of thousands of clones; roughly 12% were counted once. Clones ranked in the top ten supply around 0.015% of the sample.

This receptor was identified in a man aged 18 to 30 in good health. The source material was naive CD4+ T cells from blood. Explained via the paper, the cell subset or site label denotes: true naive CD4+ T cells. The chain is assembled from TRBV18 and TRBJ1-5, with 7 bases aligning to TRBD1. The DNA is as follows: TGTGCCAGCTCACTAGGACAGGTAGATAGCAATCAGCCCCAGCATTTT. Its coded protein is CASSLGQVDSNQPQHF.